This paragraph reports one T cell receptor beta chain. As yet, its antigen is unknown. V was clipped by 3 bases and J by 6 bases; unmatched bases: 4. The CDR3 totals 13 residues. The V gene's germline CDR1 is LNHDA and CDR2 SQIVND (reference sequence). Vbeta (60) and Jbeta (13) primers were used in the PCR. Profiling relied on immunoSEQ multiplex PCR, and the TCRdb table lists in-frame clones only, not all of them. The data show about 170,000 clones, 70% to 90% seen once. The data were obtained in a study of cytomegalovirus exposure and HLA in healthy donors. Findings of the study overall: Looking again later, the authors saw that most CMV-associated TCR beta chains seemed HLA-restricted. Later on, an analysis tied 15,000 to 20,000 TCR beta sequences to HLA alleles at 0.05 false discovery rate. Analysis performed later showed TCR beta chains linked to HLA being more clonally expanded than equally common others. Presence/absence analyses assumed roughly uniform sequencing depth across donors, which may not hold.

The V call is TRBV19, the J call TRBJ1-2, with 7 bases aligning to TRBD1. The source material was PBMCs. This TCR came from a woman younger than 35 in good health and CMV-seronegative. CDR3 sequence reads: CASSIRQGDGYTF. Here the CDR3 DNA reads TGTGCCAGTAGTATCAGACAGGGAGATGGCTACACCTTC.